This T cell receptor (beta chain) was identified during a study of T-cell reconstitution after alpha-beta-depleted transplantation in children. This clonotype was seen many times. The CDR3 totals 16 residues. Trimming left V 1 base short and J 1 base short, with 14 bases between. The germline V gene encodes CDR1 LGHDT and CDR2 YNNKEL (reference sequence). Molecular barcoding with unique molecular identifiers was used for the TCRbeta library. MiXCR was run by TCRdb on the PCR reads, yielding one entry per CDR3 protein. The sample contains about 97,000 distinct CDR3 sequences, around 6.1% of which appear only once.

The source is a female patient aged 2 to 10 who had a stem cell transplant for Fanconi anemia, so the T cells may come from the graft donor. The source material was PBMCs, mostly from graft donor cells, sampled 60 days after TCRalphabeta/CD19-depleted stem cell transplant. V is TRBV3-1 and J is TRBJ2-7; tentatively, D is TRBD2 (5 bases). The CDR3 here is CASSQVDGTGSYEQYF. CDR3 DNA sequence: TGTGCCAGCAGCCAAGTGGATGGTACGGGGTCCTACGAGCAGTACTTC.